One T cell receptor (beta chain) is described in this entry. This sample's time point: new active TB diagnosis, blood taken before or within 7 days of starting treatment. Sequencing used immunoSEQ multiplex PCR; TCRdb keeps in-frame clones, though not all of them. The sample lists 25,000 to 35,000 clones, about 91% occurring once. The record originates from a study of T cells in tuberculosis. Unmatched junction bases numbered 4, after V lost 0 bases and J lost 6 bases. The V gene's germline CDR1 is SGHNT and CDR2 YYREEE (reference sequence). The length of the CDR3 is 15 residues. This chain connects TRBV5-4 to TRBJ2-1; 9 bases are shared with TRBD2. The source of this sequence is an adult with tuberculosis. Sample: PBMCs, taken at tuberculosis diagnosis. This chain's CDR3 is CASSLASGTPNEQFF. DNA for the CDR3: TGTGCCAGCAGCTTGGCTAGCGGGACCCCCAATGAGCAGTTCTTC. The whole variable domain, remainder taken from reference TRBV5-4 and TRBJ2-1, is ETGVTQSPTHLIKTRGQQVTLRCSSQSGHNTVSWYQQALGQGPQFIFQYYREEENGRGNFPPRFSGLQFPNYSSELNVNALELDDSALYLCASSLASGTPNEQFFGPGTRLTVL.